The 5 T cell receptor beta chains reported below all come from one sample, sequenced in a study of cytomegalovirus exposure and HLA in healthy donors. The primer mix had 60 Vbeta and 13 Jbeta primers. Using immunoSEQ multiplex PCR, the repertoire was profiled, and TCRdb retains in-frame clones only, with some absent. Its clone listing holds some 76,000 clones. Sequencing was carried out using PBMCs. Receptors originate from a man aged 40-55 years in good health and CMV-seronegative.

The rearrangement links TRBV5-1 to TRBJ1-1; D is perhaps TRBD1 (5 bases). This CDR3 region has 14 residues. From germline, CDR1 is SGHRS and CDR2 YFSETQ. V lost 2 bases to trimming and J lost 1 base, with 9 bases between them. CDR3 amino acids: CASSFYGQNTEAFF. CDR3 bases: TGCGCCAGCAGCTTTTACGGACAGAACACTGAAGCTTTCTTT.

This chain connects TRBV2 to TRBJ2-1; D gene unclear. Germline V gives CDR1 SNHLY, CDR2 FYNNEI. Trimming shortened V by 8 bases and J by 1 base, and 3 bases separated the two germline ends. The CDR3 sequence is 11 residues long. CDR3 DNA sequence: TGTGCCAGCCAGTCCTACAATGAGCAGTTCTTC. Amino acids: CASQSYNEQFF.

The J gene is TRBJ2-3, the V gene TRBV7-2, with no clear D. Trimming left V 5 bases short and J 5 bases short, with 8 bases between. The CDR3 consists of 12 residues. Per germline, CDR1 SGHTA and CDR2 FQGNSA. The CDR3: CASSAERDTQYF. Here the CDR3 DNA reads TGTGCCAGCAGCGCGGAAAGAGATACGCAGTATTTT.

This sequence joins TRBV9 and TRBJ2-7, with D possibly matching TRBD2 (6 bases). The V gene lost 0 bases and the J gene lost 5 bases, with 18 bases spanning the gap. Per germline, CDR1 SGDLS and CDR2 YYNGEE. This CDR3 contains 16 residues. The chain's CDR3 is CASSVDGGNLPHEQYF. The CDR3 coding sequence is TGTGCCAGCAGCGTAGATGGGGGGAACCTCCCCCACGAGCAGTACTTC.

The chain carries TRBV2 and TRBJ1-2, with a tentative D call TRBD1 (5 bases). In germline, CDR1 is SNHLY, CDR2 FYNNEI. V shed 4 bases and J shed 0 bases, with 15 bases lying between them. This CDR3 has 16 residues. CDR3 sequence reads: CASSGPGRRPNYGYTF. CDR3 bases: TGTGCCAGCAGTGGACCAGGGAGGCGCCCTAACTATGGCTACACCTTC.